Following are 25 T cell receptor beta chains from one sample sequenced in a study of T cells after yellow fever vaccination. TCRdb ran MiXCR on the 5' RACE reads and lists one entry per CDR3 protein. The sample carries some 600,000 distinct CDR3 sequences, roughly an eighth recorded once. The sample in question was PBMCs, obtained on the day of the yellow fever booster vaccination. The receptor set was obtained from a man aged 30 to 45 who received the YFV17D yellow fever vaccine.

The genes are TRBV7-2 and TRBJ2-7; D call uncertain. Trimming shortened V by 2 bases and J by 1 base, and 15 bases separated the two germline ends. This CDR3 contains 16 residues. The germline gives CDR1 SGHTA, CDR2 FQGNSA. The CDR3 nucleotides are TGTGCCAGCAGCTTACGGTCGGCTGCTCCTTCCTACGAGCAGTACTTC. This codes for CASSLRSAAPSYEQYF.

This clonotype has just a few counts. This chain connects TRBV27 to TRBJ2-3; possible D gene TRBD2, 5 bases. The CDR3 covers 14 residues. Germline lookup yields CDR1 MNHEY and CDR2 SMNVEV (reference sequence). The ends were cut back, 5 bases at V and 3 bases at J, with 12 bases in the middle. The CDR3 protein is CASSDTGRTDTQYF. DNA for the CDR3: TGTGCCAGCAGTGATACGGGAAGGACAGATACGCAGTATTTT.

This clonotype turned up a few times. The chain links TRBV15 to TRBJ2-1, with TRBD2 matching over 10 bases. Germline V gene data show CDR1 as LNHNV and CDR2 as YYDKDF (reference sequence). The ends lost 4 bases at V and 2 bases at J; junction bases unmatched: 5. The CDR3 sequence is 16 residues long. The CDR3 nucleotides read TGTGCCACCAGCAAAGCGGGACTAGCGCCCTACAATGAGCAGTTCTTC. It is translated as CATSKAGLAPYNEQFF.

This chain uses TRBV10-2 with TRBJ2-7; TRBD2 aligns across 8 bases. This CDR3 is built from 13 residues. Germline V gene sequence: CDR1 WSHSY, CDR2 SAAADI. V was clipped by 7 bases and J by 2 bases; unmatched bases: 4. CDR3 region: CASNAAGAYEQYF. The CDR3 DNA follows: TGCGCCAGCAACGCAGCGGGAGCCTACGAGCAGTACTTC.

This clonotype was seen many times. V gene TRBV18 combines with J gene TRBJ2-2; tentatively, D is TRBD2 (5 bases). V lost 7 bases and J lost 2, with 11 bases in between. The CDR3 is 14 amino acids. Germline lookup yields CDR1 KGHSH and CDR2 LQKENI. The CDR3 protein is CASFEGSNTGELFF. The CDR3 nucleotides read TGTGCCAGCTTCGAGGGCTCAAACACCGGGGAGCTGTTTTTT.

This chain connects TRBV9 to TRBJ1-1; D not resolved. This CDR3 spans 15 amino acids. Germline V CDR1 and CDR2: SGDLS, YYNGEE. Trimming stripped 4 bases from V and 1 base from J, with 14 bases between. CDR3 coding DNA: TGTGCCAGCAGCTCTAACCCTGTGACGAACACTGAAGCTTTCTTT. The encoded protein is CASSSNPVTNTEAFF.

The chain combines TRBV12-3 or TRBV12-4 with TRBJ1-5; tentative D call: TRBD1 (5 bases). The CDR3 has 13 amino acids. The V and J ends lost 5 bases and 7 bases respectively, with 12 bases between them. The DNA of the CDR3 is TGTGCCAGCAGTGCCAGGGCGGAACAGCCCCAGCATTTT. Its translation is CASSARAEQPQHF.

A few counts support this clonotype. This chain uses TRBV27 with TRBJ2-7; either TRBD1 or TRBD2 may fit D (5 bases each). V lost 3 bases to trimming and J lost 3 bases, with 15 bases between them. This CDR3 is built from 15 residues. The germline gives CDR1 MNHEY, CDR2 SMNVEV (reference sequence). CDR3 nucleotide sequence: TGTGCCAGCAGTTTTTTCGGGACCTGGGGCTACGAGCAGTACTTC. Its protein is CASSFFGTWGYEQYF.

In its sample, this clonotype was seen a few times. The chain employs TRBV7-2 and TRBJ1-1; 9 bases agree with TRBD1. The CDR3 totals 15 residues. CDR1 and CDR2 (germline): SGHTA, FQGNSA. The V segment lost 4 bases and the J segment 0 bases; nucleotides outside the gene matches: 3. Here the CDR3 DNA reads TGTGCCAGCAGCTCCGGACAGGGGTTGAACACTGAAGCTTTCTTT. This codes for CASSSGQGLNTEAFF.

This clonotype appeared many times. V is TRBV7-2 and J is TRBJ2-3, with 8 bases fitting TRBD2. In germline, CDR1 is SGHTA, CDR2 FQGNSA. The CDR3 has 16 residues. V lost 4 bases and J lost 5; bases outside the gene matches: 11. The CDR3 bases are TGTGCCAGCAGCTACGGGAGGGCCCAAAGTGAAGATACGCAGTATTTT. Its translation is CASSYGRAQSEDTQYF.

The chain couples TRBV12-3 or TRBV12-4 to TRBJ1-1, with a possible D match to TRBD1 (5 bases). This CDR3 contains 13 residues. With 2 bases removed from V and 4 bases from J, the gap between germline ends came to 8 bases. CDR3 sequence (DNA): TGTGCCAGCAGTTTAAACCAGGGCACTGAAGCTTTCTTT. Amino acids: CASSLNQGTEAFF.

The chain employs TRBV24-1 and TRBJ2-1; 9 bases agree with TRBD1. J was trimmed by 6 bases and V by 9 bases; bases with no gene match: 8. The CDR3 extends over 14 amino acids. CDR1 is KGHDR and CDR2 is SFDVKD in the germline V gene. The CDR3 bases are TGTGCCACCGCCGGGACAGGGTCCGTCAATGAGCAGTTCTTC. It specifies CATAGTGSVNEQFF.

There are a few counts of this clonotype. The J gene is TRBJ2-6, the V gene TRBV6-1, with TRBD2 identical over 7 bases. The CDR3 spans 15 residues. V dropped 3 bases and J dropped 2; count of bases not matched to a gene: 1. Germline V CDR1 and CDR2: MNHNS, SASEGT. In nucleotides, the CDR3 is TGTGCCAGCAGTGAGGCGGGAGCTGGGGCCAACGTCCTGACTTTC. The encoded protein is CASSEAGAGANVLTF.

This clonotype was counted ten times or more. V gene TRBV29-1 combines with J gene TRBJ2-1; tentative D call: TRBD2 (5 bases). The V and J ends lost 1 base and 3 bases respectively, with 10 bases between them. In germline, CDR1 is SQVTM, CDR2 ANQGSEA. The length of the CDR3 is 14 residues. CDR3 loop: CSVEVSGYYNEQFF. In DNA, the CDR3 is TGCAGCGTTGAAGTTTCGGGATACTACAATGAGCAGTTCTTC.

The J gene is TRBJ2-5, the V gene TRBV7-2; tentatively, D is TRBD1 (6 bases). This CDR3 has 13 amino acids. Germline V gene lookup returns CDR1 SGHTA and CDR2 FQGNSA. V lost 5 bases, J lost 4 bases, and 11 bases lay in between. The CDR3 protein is CASSQQGPETQYF. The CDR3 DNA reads TGTGCCAGCAGCCAACAGGGCCCAGAGACCCAGTACTTC.

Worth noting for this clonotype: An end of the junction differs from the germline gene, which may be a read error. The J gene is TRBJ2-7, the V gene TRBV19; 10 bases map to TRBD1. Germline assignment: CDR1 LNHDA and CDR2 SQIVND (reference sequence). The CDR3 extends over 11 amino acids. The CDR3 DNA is TGTGCCAGTCAAGACAGGGGGCCCCCATCCTTC. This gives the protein CASQDRGPPSF.

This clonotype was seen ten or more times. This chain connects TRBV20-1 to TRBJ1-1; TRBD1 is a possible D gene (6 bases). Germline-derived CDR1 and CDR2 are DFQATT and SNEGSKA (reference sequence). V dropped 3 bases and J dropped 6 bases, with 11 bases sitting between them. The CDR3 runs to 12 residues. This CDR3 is CSASRGDSEAFF. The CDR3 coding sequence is TGCAGTGCTAGCAGGGGAGACTCTGAAGCTTTCTTT.

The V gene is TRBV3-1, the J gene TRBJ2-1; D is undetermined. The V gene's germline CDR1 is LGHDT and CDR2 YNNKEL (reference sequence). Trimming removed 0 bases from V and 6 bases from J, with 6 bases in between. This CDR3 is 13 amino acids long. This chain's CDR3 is CASSQDRFNEQFF. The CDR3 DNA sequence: TGTGCCAGCAGCCAAGATCGCTTCAATGAGCAGTTCTTC.

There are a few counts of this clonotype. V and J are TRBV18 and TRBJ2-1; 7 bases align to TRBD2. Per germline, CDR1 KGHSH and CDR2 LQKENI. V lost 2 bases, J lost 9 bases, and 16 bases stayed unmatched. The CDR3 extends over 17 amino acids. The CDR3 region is CASSPSRSSAGETEQFF. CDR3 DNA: TGTGCCAGCTCACCAAGTAGATCTTCGGCGGGGGAGACTGAGCAGTTCTTC.

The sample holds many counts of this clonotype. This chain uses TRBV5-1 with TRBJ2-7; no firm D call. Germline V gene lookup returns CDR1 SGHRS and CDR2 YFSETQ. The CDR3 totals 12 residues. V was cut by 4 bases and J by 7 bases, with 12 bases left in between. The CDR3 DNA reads TGCGCCAGCAGCATGGCCGGCAGGGAGCAGTACTTC. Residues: CASSMAGREQYF.

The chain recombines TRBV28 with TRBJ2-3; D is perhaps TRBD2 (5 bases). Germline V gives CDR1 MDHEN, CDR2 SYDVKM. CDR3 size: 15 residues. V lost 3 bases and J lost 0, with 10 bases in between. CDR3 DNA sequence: TGTGCCAGCAGTTTGAGAAGCGGAAGCACAGATACGCAGTATTTT. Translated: CASSLRSGSTDTQYF.

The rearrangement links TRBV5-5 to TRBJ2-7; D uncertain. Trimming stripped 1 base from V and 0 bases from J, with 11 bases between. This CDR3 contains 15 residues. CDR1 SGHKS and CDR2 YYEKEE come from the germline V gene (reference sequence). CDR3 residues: CASSLQAGSSYEQYF. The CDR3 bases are TGTGCCAGCAGCTTGCAGGCAGGAAGCTCCTACGAGCAGTACTTC.

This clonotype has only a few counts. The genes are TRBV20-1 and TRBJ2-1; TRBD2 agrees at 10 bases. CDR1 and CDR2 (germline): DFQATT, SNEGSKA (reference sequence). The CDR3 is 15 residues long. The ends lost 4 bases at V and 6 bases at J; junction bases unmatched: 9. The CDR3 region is CSANPSGRGGNEQFF. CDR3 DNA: TGCAGTGCTAACCCTAGCGGGAGAGGGGGCAATGAGCAGTTCTTC.

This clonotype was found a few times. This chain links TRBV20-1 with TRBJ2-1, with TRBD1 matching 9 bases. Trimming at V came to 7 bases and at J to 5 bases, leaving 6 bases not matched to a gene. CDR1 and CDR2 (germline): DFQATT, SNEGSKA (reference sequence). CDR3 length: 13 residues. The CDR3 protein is CSVGTGTHNEQFF. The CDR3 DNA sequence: TGCAGTGTAGGGACAGGGACACACAATGAGCAGTTCTTC.

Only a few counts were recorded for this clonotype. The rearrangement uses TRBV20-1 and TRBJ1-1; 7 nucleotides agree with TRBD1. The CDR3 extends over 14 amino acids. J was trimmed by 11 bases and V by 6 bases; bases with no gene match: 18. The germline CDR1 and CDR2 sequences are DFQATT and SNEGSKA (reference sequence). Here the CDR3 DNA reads TGCAGTGCGAGCGCCGGGACCGGGGACAGTGGTGCTTTCTTT. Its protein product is CSASAGTGDSGAFF.